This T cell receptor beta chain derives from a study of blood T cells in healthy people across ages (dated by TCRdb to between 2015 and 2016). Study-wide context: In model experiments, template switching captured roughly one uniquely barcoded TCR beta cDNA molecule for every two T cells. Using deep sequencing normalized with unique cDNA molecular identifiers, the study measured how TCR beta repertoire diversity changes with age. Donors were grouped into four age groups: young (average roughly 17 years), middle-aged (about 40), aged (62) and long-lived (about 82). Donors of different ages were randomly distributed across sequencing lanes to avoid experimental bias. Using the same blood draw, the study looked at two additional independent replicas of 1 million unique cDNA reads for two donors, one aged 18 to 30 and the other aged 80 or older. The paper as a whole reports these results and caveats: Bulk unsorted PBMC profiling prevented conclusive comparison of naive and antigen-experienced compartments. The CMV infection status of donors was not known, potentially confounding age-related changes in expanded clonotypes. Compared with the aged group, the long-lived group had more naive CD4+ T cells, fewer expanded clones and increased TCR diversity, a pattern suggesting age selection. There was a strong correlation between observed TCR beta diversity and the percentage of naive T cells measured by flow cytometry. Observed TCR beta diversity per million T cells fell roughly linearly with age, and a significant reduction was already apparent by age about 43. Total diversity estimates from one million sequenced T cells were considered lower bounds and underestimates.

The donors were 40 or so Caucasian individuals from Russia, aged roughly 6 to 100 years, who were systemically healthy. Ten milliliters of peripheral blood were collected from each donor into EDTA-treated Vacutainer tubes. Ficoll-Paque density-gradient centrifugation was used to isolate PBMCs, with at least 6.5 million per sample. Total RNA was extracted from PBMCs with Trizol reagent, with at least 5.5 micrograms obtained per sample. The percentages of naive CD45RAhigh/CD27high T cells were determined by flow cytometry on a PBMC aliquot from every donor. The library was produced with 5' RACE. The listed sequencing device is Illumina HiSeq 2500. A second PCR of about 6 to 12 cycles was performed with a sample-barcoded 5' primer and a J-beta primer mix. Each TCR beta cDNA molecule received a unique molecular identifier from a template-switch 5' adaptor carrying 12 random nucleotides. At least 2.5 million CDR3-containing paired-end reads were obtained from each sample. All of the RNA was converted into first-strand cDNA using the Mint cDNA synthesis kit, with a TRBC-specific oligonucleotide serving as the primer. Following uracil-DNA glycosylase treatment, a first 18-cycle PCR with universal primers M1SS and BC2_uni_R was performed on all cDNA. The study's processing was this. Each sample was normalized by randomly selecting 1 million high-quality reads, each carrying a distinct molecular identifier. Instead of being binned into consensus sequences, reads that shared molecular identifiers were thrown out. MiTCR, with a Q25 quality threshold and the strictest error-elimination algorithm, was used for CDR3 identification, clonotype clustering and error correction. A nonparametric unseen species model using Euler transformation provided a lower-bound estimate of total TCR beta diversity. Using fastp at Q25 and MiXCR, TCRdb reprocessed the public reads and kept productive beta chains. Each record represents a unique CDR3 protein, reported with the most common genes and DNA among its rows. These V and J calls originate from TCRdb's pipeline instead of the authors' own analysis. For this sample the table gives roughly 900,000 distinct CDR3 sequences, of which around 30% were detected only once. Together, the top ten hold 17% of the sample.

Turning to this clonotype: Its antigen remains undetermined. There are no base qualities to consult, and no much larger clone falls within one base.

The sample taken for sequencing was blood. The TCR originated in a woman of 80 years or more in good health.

In nucleotide form, the sequence is TGTGCCAGCAGCTTATTGGTAGCGGGAGATGAGCAGTTCTTC. Its protein is CASSLLVAGDEQFF. In this chain, TRBV7-2 is recombined with TRBJ2-1; 9 bases in the junction line up with TRBD2. The germline V gene sets CDR1 to SGHTA and CDR2 to FQGNSA. The CDR3 has 14 amino acids, counting the end cysteine and phenylalanine. Only the CDR3 region is kept as DNA, spanning 42 bases read in frame from base 1. V is cut back by 2 bases and J by 8 bases, with 4 bases in the junction unmatched.